This T cell receptor (beta chain) was recorded in a study of cytomegalovirus exposure and HLA in healthy donors (dated by TCRdb to the late 2010s). Background on the whole study: An earlier analysis of around 600 of the donors reported roughly 300 Gb of sequence data and some 120 million unique TCR beta sequences from 150 million to 200 million T cells. Approximately 310 gigabases of sequencing data and approximately 85 million unique TCR sequences were included in an early release covering about 700 HLA-typed donors. Of the 300 to 500 genotyped donors, 65% to 90% were placed in the genetic ancestry cluster associated with self-reported Caucasian donors. The aim of the study was to test whether cataloging public T cell receptors could identify signatures of past pathogen exposure. Using immunosequencing, the study profiled T cell repertoires from 500 to 800 subjects and related those repertoires to cytomegalovirus serostatus. Along with the 666-subject first cohort, a separate validation cohort of over a hundred different subjects was used. The study combined high-throughput TCR immunosequencing, statistical association of individual TCRs with disease status, and machine learning to predict cytomegalovirus infection status. A later analysis re-examined previously published TCR beta repertoires from 610 or so donors and added high-resolution HLA genotyping to investigate patterns of TCR occurrence. In the later analysis, no new phenotypic data were used to find candidate immune exposures; instead, reliance was placed on TCR beta sequences and their occurrence across donors. To decide whether each TCR beta V gene segment behaved as functional or pseudogenic, an earlier analysis of some 600 of the donors relied on high-throughput TCR beta sequencing. Donor age, sex, ethnicity and CMV serostatus were compiled together with the repertoire data. In a later genetic analysis, genome-wide SNP genotypes for about 65% of the 666 donors were used, and that subset was treated as a discovery cohort. All discovery cohort repertoires had been generated on a single sequencing platform. Class I and class II HLA loci were covered by the typing at four-digit resolution. The number of typed donors differed by locus: about 620-630 for A, B, C, DRB1 and DQB1; approximately 520 for DQA1; approximately 600 for DPA1; and roughly 470 for DPB1. Because of strong linkage in the cohort, five DR-DQ haplotypes were treated as single units for association and clustering. Among under 450 genotyped donors of the cohort, an average of 235,054 unique TCR beta nucleotide sequences were sequenced per donor, around 18% of them non-productive. Findings and caveats that apply to the study as a whole: Several of the top co-occurrence clusters appeared to be linked to parvovirus B19, influenza, CMV and Epstein-Barr virus, according to a later analysis. Presence/absence analyses assumed roughly uniform sequencing depth across donors, an assumption that may not hold. A later analysis found that HLA-associated TCR beta chains were more clonally expanded and had lower generation probabilities than equally common non-associated chains. Because HLA typing was unavailable for some donors at each locus, only the typed subset was used in association tests. A cluster of highly shared sequence variants was judged likely to be a technical artifact of the sequencing pipeline. Correlated functional status among segregating V segments might be attributable to linkage disequilibrium, but an unknown experimental factor could not be ruled out. When HLA alleles, especially DR and DQ, strongly co-occurred, attributing TCR associations to individual alleles was difficult. Some IMGT-functional V segments, including TRBV6-2 and TRBV6-3, could not be distinguished by the 87-base-pair reads and were therefore excluded. Because counts were too low, some 17 rarely observed V segments, including chromosome 9 orphons, were left out of the earlier analysis of roughly 600 of the donors. The authors suggested that the approach could potentially be generalized to other disease states and immunological phenotypes. In a later genetic analysis, a missense DCLRE1C variant was associated with V-gene and J-gene trimming of TCR beta chains, and the association was replicated in an independent cohort. The study listed 164 TCR beta chains as associated with cytomegalovirus. In a later analysis, 15,000 to 20,000 TCR beta sequences were associated with specific HLA alleles at a false discovery rate of 0.05. A further reported finding was that TCR beta sequences accurately predicted the HLA-A and HLA-B alleles for most subjects in the first cohort. In an earlier analysis of 587 of the donors, most TCR beta V segments were observed in productive rearrangements about 87% or about 30% of the time, broadly matching IMGT annotations. The classifier was reported to diagnose cytomegalovirus status with high specificity and sensitivity in both the original cohort and the validation cohort. According to a later analysis, TCR association rates differed among HLA loci, with DRB1 alleles showing the most associated TCRs and HLA-C alleles showing the fewest. A later analysis found that most CMV-associated TCR beta chains appeared HLA-restricted, with HLA associations seemingly driven largely by CMV exposure. While some public TCRs were present in many individuals, most TCR sequences turned up only very rarely across donors. Only TCR beta chains were sequenced in this cohort, and the absence of alpha or paired-chain data limited detectable features. In a later genetic analysis, fewer N-insertions in productive TCRs were reported among donors in an Asian-associated ancestry cluster than the roughly 700-donor mean. In vitro tests confirmed that a few of the cytomegalovirus-associated TCR beta chains recognize cytomegalovirus antigens. Immune exposure information for the cohort was limited to CMV serostatus.

A remark on this clone: Its recognized antigen is unknown. Base qualities are not at hand, and no much larger clone is one base apart.

The cohort consisted of 666 healthy bone marrow donors. All cohort members were sampled while nominally healthy, although unrecorded immune exposures were likely present. The donor tested CMV seronegative and was one of the 352 seronegative cohort members. Each donor provided a peripheral blood sample, and peripheral blood mononuclear cells were used for TCR beta sequencing. The Qiagen DNeasy Blood Extraction Kit was used to extract genomic DNA from the blood cell samples. Library preparation was by the immunoSEQ multiplex PCR assay. The multiplex PCR relied on a mix of 60 forward primers for TCR Vbeta segments and 13 reverse primers for TCR Jbeta segments. A multiplex PCR assay on genomic DNA amplified the CDR3 region of rearranged TCR beta genes. The amplified TCR beta libraries were sequenced on the Illumina HiSeq System as 87-base-pair reads. In the authors' own workflow: In a later analysis, approximately 74 million unique TCR beta chains were counted across the 500 to 850 repertoires, and roughly 10 million of these chains were shared by at least two donors. Raw reads were error-corrected and collapsed into unique sequences by a nearest-neighbor algorithm in which closely related sequences were merged to remove PCR and sequencing errors. Alignment of CDR3 sequences to IMGT reference sequences was used to assign V, D and J gene segments. For a sequence to be retained, a match of at least six nucleotides to both a V gene segment and a J gene segment was required. Rearrangements were classified as productive when the CDR3 lacked stop codons and remained in frame with V and J, and all other rearrangements were classified as non-productive. Following IMGT convention, CDR3 was defined as the stretch from the second conserved V-encoded cysteine up to the conserved J-encoded phenylalanine. The earlier analysis of approximately 590 of the donors excluded any sequence lacking an unambiguous match to a single V gene segment. In an earlier analysis of about 590 of the donors, a V segment was called functional when productive rearrangements were above 56.7%, and segregating when the standard deviation between donors exceeded 5%. To diagnose cytomegalovirus status from the catalog of TCR beta chain sequences, a statistical classification framework was built. V and J gene assignment, in a later analysis, came from comparing TCR nucleotide sequences with IMGT/GENE-DB human TR gene sequences. Using the TCRdist pipeline, a later analysis assigned CDR3 sequences along with most-parsimonious VDJ recombination scenarios. In a later analysis, each TCR beta chain was defined by its CDR3 amino acid sequence together with its V-gene family, and reads without a unique V-gene family were excluded. A later analysis removed 550 to 700 highly shared, low-generation-probability nucleotide sequences to deal with suspected cross-contamination and a sequencing artifact. A later analysis calculated a clonal expansion index for each public chain from normalized within-repertoire ranks of inferred template counts. In a later analysis, generation probabilities were computed using a VDJ recombination model fitted to out-of-frame rearrangements, and the results were checked against IGoR. In a later analysis, hypergeometric tests were used to score TCR-TCR, TCR-HLA and TCR-CMV co-occurrence, with a repertoire-size bias correction applied to TCR pairs. To estimate false discovery rates, a later analysis permuted the HLA or CMV assignments 20 times. In a later analysis, co-occurring TCRs were grouped using DBSCAN, and TCRdist sequence similarity was added for clustering within HLA-allele-positive subsets. For co-occurrence clustering, repertoires with fewer than 30,000 or more than 120,000 public chains were excluded, along with four or five repertoires with anomalous nucleotide sharing. TCRdb carries this immuneACCESS record with in-frame sequences only. Its versions omit some clonotypes, under half of them owing to an unresolved V gene in the studies checked, with the rest unexplained. That table is the source of V, J and clone size, and D and trimming were worked out from the DNA. The table for this sample lists roughly 38,000 clones; roughly 90% of them were counted only once. The top ten hold roughly 3% of the sample.

The cysteine opens and the phenylalanine closes a CDR3 of 14 amino acids. Only the CDR3 DNA stays, 42 bases, in frame from base 1. The germline V gene gives CDR1 as LGHNA and CDR2 as YNFKEQ. V is reduced by 1 base and J by 2 bases, leaving a spacing of 9 bases between them. The receptor's source is a woman aged 18-35 years in good health and CMV-seronegative. Sample: PBMCs. The sequence links TRBV4-2 to TRBJ2-7; the D gene identity is not certain. The CDR3 is CASSQGLLTYEQYF. The DNA sequence follows: TGTGCCAGCAGCCAAGGTCTTCTTACCTACGAGCAGTACTTC.